This TCR beta chain comes out of a study of Ad26.COV2.S vaccination and SARS-CoV-2 variants. At the level of the study: Intramuscular Ad26.COV2.S doses were given once or twice, 56 days apart.

The data were produced by immunoSEQ multiplex PCR, yet TCRdb's version contains in-frame clones alone and is incomplete. The sample records approximately 450,000 clones, around 90% being singletons. Worth noting for this clone: Antigen: not known.

Treatment described: some 20 received Ad26.COV2.S at low or high dose, single or two shots; roughly 5 received placebo; per-sample allocation not given. Specimens were obtained on day 63 following the first vaccine or placebo injection. Findings and caveats of the study: In vaccinated individuals, spike-specific CD8+ and CD4+ T cell responses reportedly displayed substantial breadth. Vaccine and placebo groups showed comparable non-spike TCR breadth. The TCR breadth and depth analyses may have understated or missed part of the total T cell responses.

CDR1 SGHDT and CDR2 YYEEEE come from the germline V gene. Trimming removed 3 bases from V and 3 bases from J; junction bases left unmatched: 8. This CDR3 region has 15 residues. This receptor was obtained from a person aged 18-60 years who received the Ad26.COV2.S COVID-19 vaccine or a placebo. The rearrangement links TRBV5-6 to TRBJ1-1, with 7 bases aligning to TRBD1. Sequenced material: peripheral blood, taken in a trial of Ad26.COV2.S vaccine versus placebo. This chain's CDR3 is CASSSLKGAYTEAFF. The CDR3, as DNA: TGTGCCAGCAGCTCTCTAAAGGGGGCATACACTGAAGCTTTCTTT. Complete variable domain (other parts from reference TRBV5-6 and TRBJ1-1): DAGVTQSPTHLIKTRGQQVTLRCSPKSGHDTVSWYQQALGQGPQFIFQYYEEEERQRGNFPDRFSGHQFPNYSSELNVNALLLGDSALYLCASSSLKGAYTEAFFGQGTRLTVV.